The rows below give T cell receptor beta chains drawn from one sample of a study of T cells after yellow fever vaccination. TCRdb recomputed calls from the 5' RACE reads with MiXCR, one row per CDR3 protein. The repertoire holds around 550,000 distinct CDR3 sequences, with roughly 21% as singletons. The sequences come from PBMCs, collected 15 days after the yellow fever booster vaccination. Receptors originate from a man aged 30-40 years who received the YFV17D yellow fever vaccine. Both conserved end residues are part of each CDR3. Fields, in order: D gene, J gene, V gene, CDR3 protein. The D gene is left open where the match is weak.

D gene: NA; J gene: TRBJ2-7; V gene: TRBV20-1; CDR3 protein: CSAKKDPPWDEQYF
D gene: TRBD1; J gene: TRBJ2-1; V gene: TRBV6-1; CDR3 protein: CASTPLRTGGHEQFF
D gene: NA; J gene: TRBJ1-2; V gene: TRBV18; CDR3 protein: CASSPDLTNYGYTF
D gene: TRBD2; J gene: TRBJ2-5; V gene: TRBV20-1; CDR3 protein: CSARREAKTQYF
D gene: TRBD1; J gene: TRBJ2-2; V gene: TRBV12-3/TRBV12-4; CDR3 protein: CASTVQGANTGELFF
D gene: TRBD2; J gene: TRBJ2-3; V gene: TRBV6-5; CDR3 protein: CASSYSRGTSGILDTQYF
D gene: TRBD2; J gene: TRBJ2-2; V gene: TRBV2; CDR3 protein: CASTVSLAGNTGELFF
D gene: NA; J gene: TRBJ2-1; V gene: TRBV20-1; CDR3 protein: CSLRDSSYNEQFF
D gene: TRBD2; J gene: TRBJ2-5; V gene: TRBV9; CDR3 protein: CASSVGLAARETQYF
D gene: NA; J gene: TRBJ2-2; V gene: TRBV11-3; CDR3 protein: CASSLEPNAGELFF
D gene: TRBD1; J gene: TRBJ2-1; V gene: TRBV6-1; CDR3 protein: CASSKQGAGYNEQFF
D gene: NA; J gene: TRBJ1-1; V gene: TRBV9; CDR3 protein: CASSVEGMDTEAFF
D gene: NA; J gene: TRBJ2-5; V gene: TRBV7-9; CDR3 protein: CASSPEADQETQYF
D gene: TRBD1; J gene: TRBJ2-3; V gene: TRBV4-3; CDR3 protein: CASSQEQGVASESGDTQYF
D gene: TRBD2; J gene: TRBJ2-1; V gene: TRBV4-3; CDR3 protein: CASSQGRGLGDNEQFF
D gene: TRBD1; J gene: TRBJ1-6; V gene: TRBV3-1; CDR3 protein: CASSQVPGGINSPLHF
D gene: NA; J gene: TRBJ1-1; V gene: TRBV20-1; CDR3 protein: CSARGGHGEAFF
D gene: TRBD2; J gene: TRBJ2-7; V gene: TRBV30; CDR3 protein: CAWGAGGPYEQYF
D gene: NA; J gene: TRBJ2-1; V gene: TRBV5-1; CDR3 protein: CASSLTPPPEQFF
D gene: TRBD2; J gene: TRBJ2-1; V gene: TRBV30; CDR3 protein: CAWSLSSGNNEQFF
D gene: TRBD2; J gene: TRBJ2-3; V gene: TRBV27; CDR3 protein: CASSPRVLRESFTDTQYF
D gene: NA; J gene: TRBJ1-4; V gene: TRBV6-2/TRBV6-3; CDR3 protein: CASRGPSRLREKLFF
D gene: NA; J gene: TRBJ2-5; V gene: TRBV5-6; CDR3 protein: CAISPGILCETQYF
D gene: NA; J gene: TRBJ2-3; V gene: TRBV27; CDR3 protein: CASSRGSYVDTQYF
D gene: TRBD2; J gene: TRBJ2-3; V gene: TRBV5-1; CDR3 protein: CASSLRGGRNTDTQYF
D gene: NA; J gene: TRBJ2-7; V gene: TRBV9; CDR3 protein: CASSPGTAAYEQYF
D gene: NA; J gene: TRBJ1-5; V gene: TRBV15; CDR3 protein: CATSREKKQPQHF
D gene: NA; J gene: TRBJ2-1; V gene: TRBV21-1; CDR3 protein: CASSKALGDEQFF
D gene: NA; J gene: TRBJ2-5; V gene: TRBV27; CDR3 protein: CASRYSGGEKTQYF
D gene: NA; J gene: TRBJ1-1; V gene: TRBV20-1; CDR3 protein: CSAKEGGNTEAFF
D gene: TRBD1; J gene: TRBJ1-4; V gene: TRBV3-1; CDR3 protein: CASSHIVTGGNEKLFF
D gene: NA; J gene: TRBJ1-6; V gene: TRBV7-2; CDR3 protein: CASSSTRGKGDSPLHF
D gene: NA; J gene: TRBJ2-3; V gene: TRBV7-6; CDR3 protein: CASSDTDSRTDTQYF
D gene: NA; J gene: TRBJ2-3; V gene: TRBV4-2; CDR3 protein: CASSQDLVAVGDTQYF
D gene: NA; J gene: TRBJ2-7; V gene: TRBV4-2; CDR3 protein: CASSLSGASEQYF
D gene: TRBD2; J gene: TRBJ2-2; V gene: TRBV7-2; CDR3 protein: CASSFNSGPGAGELFF
D gene: NA; J gene: TRBJ1-3; V gene: TRBV7-2; CDR3 protein: CASSLLDGNTIYF
D gene: NA; J gene: TRBJ2-7; V gene: TRBV20-1; CDR3 protein: CSASPGTPYEQYF
D gene: TRBD2; J gene: TRBJ2-3; V gene: TRBV5-1; CDR3 protein: CASSLALPSGSRNTQYF
D gene: TRBD2; J gene: TRBJ2-7; V gene: TRBV6-5; CDR3 protein: CASSYQIPARLAGAYEQYF
D gene: NA; J gene: TRBJ2-7; V gene: TRBV18; CDR3 protein: CASSPPGRTSYEQYF
D gene: NA; J gene: TRBJ2-3; V gene: TRBV9; CDR3 protein: CASSVEVWGTDTQYF
D gene: NA; J gene: TRBJ1-5; V gene: TRBV21-1; CDR3 protein: CASSKPQHF
D gene: NA; J gene: TRBJ2-2; V gene: TRBV5-4; CDR3 protein: CASSLKPGELFF
D gene: TRBD2; J gene: TRBJ2-3; V gene: TRBV7-9; CDR3 protein: CASIRASGLDTQYF
D gene: TRBD2; J gene: TRBJ2-3; V gene: TRBV6-2/TRBV6-3; CDR3 protein: CASSYSGPWGEGLEADTQYF
D gene: TRBD1; J gene: TRBJ2-7; V gene: TRBV9; CDR3 protein: CASSVGVGGLYEQYF
D gene: NA; J gene: TRBJ2-5; V gene: TRBV28; CDR3 protein: CASRRVGTQYF
D gene: NA; J gene: TRBJ2-5; V gene: TRBV21-1; CDR3 protein: CASSKMSGVKETQYF
D gene: TRBD2; J gene: TRBJ2-7; V gene: TRBV4-3; CDR3 protein: CASSQGLFAGGGYEQYF
D gene: NA; J gene: TRBJ2-6; V gene: TRBV20-1; CDR3 protein: CSARQGSGANVLTF
D gene: NA; J gene: TRBJ2-5; V gene: TRBV7-9; CDR3 protein: CAIPGLQETQYF
D gene: NA; J gene: TRBJ1-5; V gene: TRBV15; CDR3 protein: CATSRVLVGNQPQHF
D gene: TRBD2; J gene: TRBJ2-1; V gene: TRBV5-8; CDR3 protein: CAMGPGLACYNEQFF
D gene: NA; J gene: TRBJ1-1; V gene: TRBV15; CDR3 protein: CATSEVRTEAFF
D gene: TRBD2; J gene: TRBJ2-1; V gene: TRBV20-1; CDR3 protein: CSARPSGGREQFF